The rows below give T cell receptor beta chains drawn from one sample of a study of T-cell reconstitution after alpha-beta-depleted transplantation in children. TCRdb reanalysed the PCR reads using MiXCR and keeps one entry per CDR3 protein. The sample lists around 270,000 distinct CDR3 sequences; over 9.5% were seen once. Specimen: PBMCs, collected before TCRalphabeta/CD19-depleted stem cell transplant. The source is a boy in the first two years of life with acute myeloid leukemia, due to receive a stem cell transplant. CDR3s include the opening cysteine and the closing phenylalanine or tryptophan. A D gene is named only where the DNA matches it firmly. Only some rows state a clone size, as once, few, many or a class for expanded clones.

size,length,J,V,D,CDR3,DNA
many,14,TRBJ1-4,TRBV29-1,TRBD1,CSARLGGTNEKLFF,TGCAGCGCCCGGTTAGGGGGCACCAATGAAAAACTGTTTTTT
NA,13,TRBJ1-5,TRBV30,NA,CAWSNDRHQPQHF,TGTGCCTGGAGCAACGACAGGCATCAGCCCCAGCATTTT
many,15,TRBJ1-2,TRBV7-3,NA,CASSSSGQGDYGYTF,TGTGCCAGCAGCTCTTCTGGGCAGGGCGACTATGGCTACACCTTC
many,15,TRBJ2-5,TRBV5-1,TRBD1,CASSLDGTAQETQYF,TGCGCCAGCAGCTTGGATGGGACAGCACAAGAGACCCAGTACTTC
many,15,TRBJ2-5,TRBV20-1,TRBD1,CSATGTGAPQETQYF,TGCAGTGCTACGGGAACAGGGGCTCCCCAAGAGACCCAGTACTTC
many,17,TRBJ1-5,TRBV7-2,NA,CASSLTAGMGSNQPQHF,TGTGCCAGCAGCCTTACGGCAGGGATGGGAAGCAATCAGCCCCAGCATTTT
many,15,TRBJ2-1,TRBV15,TRBD1,CATSKEGQPRDEQFF,TGTGCCACCAGCAAAGAGGGACAGCCGAGAGATGAGCAGTTCTTC
few,18,TRBJ1-3,TRBV11-2,NA,CASSLRWSGPQGGNTIYF,TGTGCCAGCAGCTTACGATGGTCCGGTCCTCAGGGTGGAAACACCATATATTTT
many,15,TRBJ2-1,TRBV5-1,NA,CASRPQGSSYNEQFF,TGCGCCAGCAGGCCTCAGGGGAGCTCCTACAATGAGCAGTTCTTC
many,13,TRBJ1-2,TRBV29-1,TRBD1,CSVPGQGARGYTF,TGCAGCGTTCCGGGACAGGGGGCGCGTGGCTACACCTTC
many,14,TRBJ1-4,TRBV7-2,NA,CASRPGPTNEKLFF,TGTGCCAGCAGACCGGGTCCAACTAATGAAAAACTGTTTTTT
many,14,TRBJ2-5,TRBV27,NA,CASSGGYEGKTQYF,TGTGCCAGCAGTGGGGGCTACGAAGGAAAGACCCAGTACTTC
few,16,TRBJ1-5,TRBV7-2,TRBD1,CASSSWDRGGNQPQHF,TGTGCCAGCAGCTCCTGGGACAGGGGGGGCAATCAGCCCCAGCATTTT
NA,11,TRBJ2-1,TRBV5-3,NA,CARSLVYEQFF,TGTGCCAGAAGCTTGGTCTATGAGCAGTTCTTC
few,13,TRBJ1-5,TRBV20-1,NA,CSGRPGRNQPQHF,TGCAGTGGTCGGCCTGGCCGCAATCAGCCCCAGCATTTT
many,14,TRBJ1-2,TRBV20-1,TRBD1,CSARGTGNPYGYTF,TGCAGTGCTAGAGGGACAGGGAATCCCTATGGCTACACCTTC
NA,16,TRBJ1-5,TRBV20-1,TRBD1,CCFWDRVARLKEPQHF,TGCTGCTTCTGGGACAGGGTTGCCCGTTTGAAGGAGCCCCAGCATTTT
many,15,TRBJ2-3,TRBV10-3,TRBD1,CAISGTGDSTDTQYF,TGTGCCATCAGTGGGACAGGGGATAGCACAGATACGCAGTATTTT
few,14,TRBJ2-1,TRBV5-1,NA,CASSPSGPHNEQFF,TGCGCCAGCAGCCCCTCGGGACCACACAATGAGCAGTTCTTC
many,16,TRBJ2-2,TRBV5-1,NA,CASSLAGPANTGELFF,TGCGCCAGCAGCTTGGCAGGTCCGGCGAACACCGGGGAGCTGTTTTTT
many,14,TRBJ2-2,TRBV27,NA,CSSTPGVPGGELFF,TGTTCCAGCACTCCGGGGGTCCCCGGCGGGGAGCTGTTTTTT
many,15,TRBJ2-1,TRBV12-3/TRBV12-4,TRBD2,CASSSGTSGGGEQFF,TGTGCCAGCAGTTCCGGGACTAGCGGGGGTGGTGAGCAGTTCTTC
few,12,TRBJ1-1,TRBV12-5,TRBD1,CASGPDRDEAFF,TGTGCTAGTGGCCCAGACAGGGATGAAGCTTTCTTT
many,15,TRBJ2-7,TRBV12-3/TRBV12-4,NA,CASSSRGAFSYEQYF,TGTGCCAGCAGTTCTCGGGGAGCCTTCTCCTACGAGCAGTACTTC
few,17,TRBJ2-3,TRBV24-1,NA,CATSDSWDWISTDTQYF,TGTGCCACCAGTGATTCTTGGGACTGGATTAGCACAGATACGCAGTATTTT
few,22,TRBJ2-4,TRBV4-2,TRBD1,CASTPLRHAGGGNTLAKNIQYF,TGTGCCAGCACGCCCCTCCGCCACGCAGGGGGCGGAAATACCCTAGCCAAAAACATTCAGTACTTC
many,16,TRBJ2-2,TRBV7-2,TRBD1,CASSLVGTGSTGELFF,TGTGCCAGCAGCTTGGTGGGGACAGGGAGCACCGGGGAGCTGTTTTTT
NA,16,TRBJ1-6,TRBV27,NA,CASSSVSRGKNSPLHF,TGTGCCAGCAGTTCAGTTAGTCGGGGAAAGAATTCACCCCTCCACTTT
many,12,TRBJ2-1,TRBV10-2,NA,CASSKGSNEQFF,TGCGCCAGCTCTAAGGGATCGAATGAGCAGTTCTTC
many,19,TRBJ2-7,TRBV11-1,TRBD2,CASSLAGGTYRSQHYEQYF,TGTGCCAGCAGCCTAGCGGGGGGGACGTATCGTTCACAACATTACGAGCAGTACTTC
many,15,TRBJ1-2,TRBV5-1,TRBD1,CASSLNDRGFYGYTF,TGCGCCAGCAGCTTGAACGACAGGGGATTCTATGGCTACACCTTC
many,12,TRBJ1-1,TRBV29-1,NA,CSVEGQGPEAFF,TGCAGCGTTGAGGGGCAGGGGCCTGAAGCTTTCTTT
many,18,TRBJ2-3,TRBV11-1,NA,CASSPSALSSSYTDTQYF,TGTGCCAGCAGCCCTAGCGCCCTAAGTAGCAGCTACACAGATACGCAGTATTTT
few,14,TRBJ2-7,TRBV28,TRBD1,CASSLSLSGTGGGF,TGTGCCAGCAGTTTATCCCTTTCCGGGACAGGGGGAGGCTTC